This T cell receptor beta chain came from a study of shared clonotypes between healthy human individuals. Profiling relied on immunoSEQ multiplex PCR, and the TCRdb table lists in-frame clones only, not all of them. In the table there are about 1 million clones, about 70% of which are singletons. A word on this clone: Its antigen is unidentified.

Whole-study findings and limits: Memory subsets generally showed smaller estimated richness than naive subsets did.

V was pared by 10 bases and J by 5 bases, with 11 bases of the junction left unmatched. Per germline, CDR1 SNHLY and CDR2 FYNNEI. The CDR3 is 15 amino acids. Both subsets, CD45RA+ naive and CD45RA-negative memory, were split from the CD4+ cells. The sequence came from a man aged 18 to 30 in good health. This chain connects TRBV2 to TRBJ2-2, with 9 bases fitting TRBD2. Source material: memory CD4+ T cells sorted from blood. Subset indicated: CD45RA-negative fraction. The CDR3 DNA reads as TGTGCCACTAGGAGCGGGGGGAGAGAAACCGGGGAGCTGTTTTTT. It yields the protein CATRSGGRETGELFF. Together with reference TRBV2 and TRBJ2-2, the CDR3 gives the full variable domain: EPEVTQTPSHQVTQMGQEVILRCVPISNHLYFYWYRQILGQKVEFLVSFYNNEISEKSEIFDDQFSVERPDGSNFTLKIRSTKLEDSAMYFCATRSGGRETGELFFGEGSRLTVL.